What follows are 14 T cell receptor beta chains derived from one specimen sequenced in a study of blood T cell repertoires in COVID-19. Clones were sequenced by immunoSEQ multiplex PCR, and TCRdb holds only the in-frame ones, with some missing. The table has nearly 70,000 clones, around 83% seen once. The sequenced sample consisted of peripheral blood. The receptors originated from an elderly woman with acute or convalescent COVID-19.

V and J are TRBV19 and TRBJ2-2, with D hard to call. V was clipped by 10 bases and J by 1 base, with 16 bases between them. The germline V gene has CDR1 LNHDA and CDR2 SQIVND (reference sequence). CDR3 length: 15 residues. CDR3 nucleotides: TGTGCCACTTTACAGAGCACTTTGAACACCGGGGAGCTGTTTTTT. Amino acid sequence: CATLQSTLNTGELFF. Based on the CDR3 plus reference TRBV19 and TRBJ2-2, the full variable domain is DGGITQSPKYLFRKEGQNVTLSCEQNLNHDAMYWYRQDPGQGLRLIYYSQIVNDFQKGDIAEGYSVSREKKESFPLTVTSAQKNPTAFYLCATLQSTLNTGELFFGEGSRLTVL.

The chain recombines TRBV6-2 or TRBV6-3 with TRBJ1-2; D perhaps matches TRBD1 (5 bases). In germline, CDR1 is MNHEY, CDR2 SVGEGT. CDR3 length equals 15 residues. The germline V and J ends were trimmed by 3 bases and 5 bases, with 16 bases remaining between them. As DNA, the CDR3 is TGTGCCAGCAGTTATATCGGCAGGGTGCCATATGGCTACACCTTC. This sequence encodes CASSYIGRVPYGYTF.

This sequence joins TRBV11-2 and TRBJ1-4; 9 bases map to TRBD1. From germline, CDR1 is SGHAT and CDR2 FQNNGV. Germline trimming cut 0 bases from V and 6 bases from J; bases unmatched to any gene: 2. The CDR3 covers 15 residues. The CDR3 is CASSLDGTGYEKLFF. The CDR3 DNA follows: TGTGCCAGCAGCTTAGATGGGACAGGGTATGAAAAACTGTTTTTT. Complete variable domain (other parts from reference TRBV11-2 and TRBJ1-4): EAGVAQSPRYKIIEKRQSVAFWCNPISGHATLYWYQQILGQGPKLLIQFQNNGVVDDSQLPKDRFSAERLKGVDSTLKIQPAKLEDSAVYLCASSLDGTGYEKLFFGSGTQLSVL.

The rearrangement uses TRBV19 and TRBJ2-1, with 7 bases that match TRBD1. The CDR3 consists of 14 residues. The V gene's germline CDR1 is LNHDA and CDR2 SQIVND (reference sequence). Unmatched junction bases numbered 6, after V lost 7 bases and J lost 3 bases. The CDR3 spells CASKRDRNYNEQFF. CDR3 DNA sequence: TGTGCCAGTAAACGGGACAGAAACTACAATGAGCAGTTCTTC.

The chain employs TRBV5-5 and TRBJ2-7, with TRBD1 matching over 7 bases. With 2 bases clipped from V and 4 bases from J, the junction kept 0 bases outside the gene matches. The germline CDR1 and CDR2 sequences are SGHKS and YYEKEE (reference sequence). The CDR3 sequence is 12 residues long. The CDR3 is CASSLQGYEQYF. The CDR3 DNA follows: TGTGCCAGCAGCTTACAGGGGTACGAGCAGTACTTC.

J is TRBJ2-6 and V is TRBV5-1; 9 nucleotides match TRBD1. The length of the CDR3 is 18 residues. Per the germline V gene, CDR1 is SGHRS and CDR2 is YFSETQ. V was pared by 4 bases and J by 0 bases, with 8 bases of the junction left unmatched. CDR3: CASSPTGGLNSGANVLTF. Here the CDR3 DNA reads TGCGCCAGCAGCCCGACAGGGGGACTTAACTCTGGGGCCAACGTCCTGACTTTC.

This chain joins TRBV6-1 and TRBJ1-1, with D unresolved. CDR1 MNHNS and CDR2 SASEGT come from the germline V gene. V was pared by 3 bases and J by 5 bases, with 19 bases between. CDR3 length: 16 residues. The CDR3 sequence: CASSERRAARETEAFF. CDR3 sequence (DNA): TGTGCCAGCAGTGAGAGGAGGGCCGCAAGGGAGACTGAAGCTTTCTTT.

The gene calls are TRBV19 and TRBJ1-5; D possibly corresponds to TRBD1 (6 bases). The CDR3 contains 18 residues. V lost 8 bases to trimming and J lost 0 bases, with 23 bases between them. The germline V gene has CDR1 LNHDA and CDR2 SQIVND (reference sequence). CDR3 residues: CASSETGQRSNSNQPQHF. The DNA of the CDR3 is TGTGCCAGTTCAGAAACAGGGCAGCGCTCGAATAGCAATCAGCCCCAGCATTTT.

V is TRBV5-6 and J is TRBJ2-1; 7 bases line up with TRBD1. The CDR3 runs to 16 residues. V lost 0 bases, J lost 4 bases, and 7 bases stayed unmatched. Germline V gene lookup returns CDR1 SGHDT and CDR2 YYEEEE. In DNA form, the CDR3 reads TGTGCCAGCAGCTTGGTAGACAGGGAGTCATACAATGAGCAGTTCTTC. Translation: CASSLVDRESYNEQFF.

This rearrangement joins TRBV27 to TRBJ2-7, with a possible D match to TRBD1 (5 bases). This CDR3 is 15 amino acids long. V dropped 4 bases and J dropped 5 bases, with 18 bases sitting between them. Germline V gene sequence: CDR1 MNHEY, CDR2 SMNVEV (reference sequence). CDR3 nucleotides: TGTGCCAGCAGTTCCCTTAAAACTTCGACAGACGAGCAGTACTTC. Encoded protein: CASSSLKTSTDEQYF.

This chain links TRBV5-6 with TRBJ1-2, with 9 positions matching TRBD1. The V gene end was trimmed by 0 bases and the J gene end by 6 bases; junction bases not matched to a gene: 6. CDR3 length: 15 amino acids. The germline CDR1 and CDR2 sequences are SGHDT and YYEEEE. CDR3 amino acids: CASSLDRGLGDGYTF. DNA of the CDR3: TGTGCCAGCAGCTTGGACAGGGGGCTGGGTGATGGCTACACCTTC.

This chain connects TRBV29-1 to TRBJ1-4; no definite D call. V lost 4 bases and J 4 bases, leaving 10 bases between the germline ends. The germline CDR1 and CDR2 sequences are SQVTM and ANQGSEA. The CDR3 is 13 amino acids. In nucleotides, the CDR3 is TGCAGCGTTGGAGGGAACGTTAATGAAAAACTGTTTTTT. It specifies CSVGGNVNEKLFF.

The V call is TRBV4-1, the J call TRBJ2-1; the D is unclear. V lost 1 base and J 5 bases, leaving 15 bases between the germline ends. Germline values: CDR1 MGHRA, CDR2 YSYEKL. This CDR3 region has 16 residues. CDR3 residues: CASSQVPLVTHNEQFF. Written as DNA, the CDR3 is TGCGCCAGCAGCCAAGTCCCCCTAGTTACACACAATGAGCAGTTCTTC.

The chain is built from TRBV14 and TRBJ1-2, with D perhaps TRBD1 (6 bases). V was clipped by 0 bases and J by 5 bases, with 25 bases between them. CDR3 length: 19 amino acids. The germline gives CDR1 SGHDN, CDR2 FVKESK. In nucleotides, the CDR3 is TGTGCCAGCAGCCAAGATTTGGTGGGAAGGGGGAAGTCTGAATATGGCTACACCTTC. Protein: CASSQDLVGRGKSEYGYTF.